This T cell receptor beta chain was captured in a study of PD-L1 blockade in urothelial cancer (dated by TCRdb to 2015 to 2018). With respect to the entire study: Therapy was started at some point between 2012 and 2014 for all patients, and atezolizumab 1,200 mg was administered intravenously every 3 weeks. Patients had an ECOG performance status of 0 or 1 and had received between 0 and 3 prior chemotherapy regimens. A median of about 140,000 T cells and tens of thousands of unique TCRs was obtained from blood samples, and a median clonality of roughly 0.08 was observed. Durable clinical benefit was achieved by nine patients and was not achieved by 20 patients. About 90% of the roughly 29 patients were identified as males with urothelial cancer of bladder origin, and a prior smoking history was reported by 18 of 29 patients. In the same patients who had TCR sequencing, pretreatment tumors also underwent whole exome sequencing and RNA sequencing. Blood samples were analyzed 3 weeks after the start of treatment (second dose) and 6 weeks after the start of treatment. Pretreatment tumor samples, along with matched peripheral blood collected serially before and after atezolizumab treatment, underwent TCR sequencing. Pretreatment blood TCR-seq was available for fewer than 30 patients, at least one posttreatment blood collection was obtained for some 25 patients, and tumor TCR-seq was available for some 25 patients. The study, an exploratory multi-omic analysis, examined somatic, immune and clinical correlates of response to PD-L1 blockade with atezolizumab in urothelial cancer. Durable clinical benefit meant progression-free survival longer than 6 months, and TCR features were also tested against progression-free and overall survival. Paper-wide results and their limitations: Improved progression-free and overall survival was found to be associated with pretreatment peripheral blood TCR clonality below the median. Patients with durable benefit showed greater expansion of tumor-associated TCR clones in peripheral blood 3 weeks after starting treatment (n of about 20, p = 0.022). Because the sample size was small (n ≈ 27) and many exploratory analyses were performed, the results are intended to be hypothesis-generating.

The cohort comprised fewer than 35 patients with locally advanced or metastatic urothelial carcinoma treated at Memorial Sloan Kettering on a trial protocol. Peripheral blood mononuclear cells were collected pretreatment and during treatment, with between 1 and 8 total time points per patient. The Qiagen DNeasy Blood extraction kit was used to purify genomic DNA from total PBMCs and tumor samples. Collected pretreatment and during treatment, PBMCs were isolated and stored as previously described. As regards this clone: It lacks a known antigen. Base qualities are not recorded, but no much larger clone differs from it by a single base.

To estimate absolute template abundance from read counts, synthetic TCR analog templates were spiked into each PCR. The immunoSEQ assay used bias-controlled V and J gene primers to amplify TCRbeta CDR3 regions from genomic DNA. Sequencing of rearranged TCRbeta segments was performed at approximately 20X coverage. As for the authors' bioinformatics: Sequencing errors were corrected by clustering, and CDR3s were annotated against IMGT so that V, D and J genes could be assigned. Out-of-frame and stop-codon sequences were excluded, and only productive TCRbeta rearrangements were used in downstream analyses. Clonality was computed as one minus Shannon entropy normalized by the log of the number of unique productive sequences. Fisher's exact test with Benjamini-Hochberg correction, at a threshold of adjusted p below 0.01, was used to find clones that differed between time points or between blood and tumor. Imported from immuneACCESS, the table was reduced by TCRdb to in-frame sequences with V and J called. These copies leave out some clones; in studies compared against another copy, an unresolved V gene accounts for under half, and the cause of the remainder is not known. From that table come the V and J calls and clone size; the DNA was used to work out D and trimming. The sample contains more than 35,000 clones, about four fifths of them found a single time. Jointly, the top ten make up about 3.2% of the sample.

Via the germline V gene (reference sequence), CDR1 is SEHNR and CDR2 FQNEAQ. Clipping removes 5 bases from V and 2 bases from J, with 4 as the unmatched junction base count. The CDR3 covers 14 residues, taking in both the cysteine and the phenylalanine. Of all the DNA, just the CDR3 is kept, 42 bases in frame from base 1. The chain uses TRBV7-9 and TRBJ2-3; 7 middle bases align to TRBD1. Sequences were derived from PBMCs, sampled around atezolizumab (anti-PD-L1) treatment. This clonotype was obtained from a man in his 70s with urothelial cancer. The sequenced DNA is TGTGCCAGCAGCCGACAGGGCTTCACAGATACGCAGTATTTT. Translated, this is CASSRQGFTDTQYF.